This T cell receptor (beta chain) comes out of a study of T cells in women clearing cervical HPV infection. immunoSEQ multiplex PCR used an average of about 1.3 ug genomic DNA. TCRdb's copy holds only in-frame clones and misses some; the assay was immunoSEQ multiplex PCR. The table lists some 31,000 clones. The receptor comes from a woman between 18 and 70 years old with a cervical HPV16 infection that either progressed to CIN3+ or cleared (not recorded which). Material for sequencing was blood buffy coat.

The CDR3 reads CSVSQLNLNTEAFF. CDR3 DNA (partial): TGCAGCGTTTCTCAACTAAACCTGAACACTGAA. The chain employs TRBV29-1 and TRBJ1-1; no clear D gene. The read halts 3 residues ahead of the CDR3 end, with the missing end drawn from the germline J gene. The V and J ends lost 5 bases and 0 bases respectively, with 13 bases between them. Germline values: CDR1 SQVTM, CDR2 ANQGSEA. The CDR3 is made up of 14 amino acids.